One T cell receptor beta chain is described in this entry. What it recognizes is unknown. Generated by immunoSEQ multiplex PCR, the TCRdb table keeps only in-frame clones and is missing some. The repertoire has 2,100,000 or so clones, 90% to 97% of them found once; the top ten carry more than 0.1%. The data originate from a study of shared clonotypes between healthy human individuals. Study findings and constraints: In general, naive subsets displayed greater estimated richness than memory subsets did.

Negatively enriched CD4+ T cells were divided by CD45RA into naive and memory. The sample taken for sequencing was naive CD4+ T cells sorted from blood. Regarding subset: CD45RA+ positively selected. The clonotype was recovered from a man aged 18 to 35 in good health.

The CDR3 coding sequence is TGCGCCAGCAGCCAACATTTAACGGGACAGGGCCCGGGTACCGGGGAGCTGTTTTTT. This codes for CASSQHLTGQGPGTGELFF. This rearrangement joins TRBV4-1 to TRBJ2-2; 9 bases agree with TRBD1. Germline trimming cut 2 bases from V and 5 bases from J; bases unmatched to any gene: 15. Looked up from germline, CDR1 is MGHRA and CDR2 is YSYEKL. The CDR3 length is 19 residues.